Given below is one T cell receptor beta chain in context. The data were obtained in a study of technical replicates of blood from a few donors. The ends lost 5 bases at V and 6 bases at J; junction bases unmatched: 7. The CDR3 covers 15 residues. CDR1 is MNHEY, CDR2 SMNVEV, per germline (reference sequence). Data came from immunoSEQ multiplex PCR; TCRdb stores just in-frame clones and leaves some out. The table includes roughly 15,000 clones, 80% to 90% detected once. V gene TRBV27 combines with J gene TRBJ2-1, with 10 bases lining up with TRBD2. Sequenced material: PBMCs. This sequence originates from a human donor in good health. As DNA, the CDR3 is TGTGCCAGCAGTGTAAGCGGGAGGGCCTCCAATGAGCAGTTCTTC. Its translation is CASSVSGRASNEQFF.